This T cell receptor (beta chain) was observed in a study of blood T cell repertoires in COVID-19. Study-level background: Spain, Italy and the United States supplied samples that represented acute and convalescent COVID-19. The analysed material was cDNA or gDNA that came from T cells, B-cell-depleted T cells, or PBMCs.

Per the study methods: The assay estimated nucleated cells by amplifying reference gene primers. Profiling relied on immunoSEQ multiplex PCR, and the TCRdb table lists in-frame clones only, not all of them. V and J calls and clone size come straight from that table; D and trimming were deduced from the DNA. The sample holds 50,000 to 65,000 clones, nearly 90% seen once. J lost 5 bases, V lost 4 bases, and 3 bases had no gene match. Germline CDR1 is PRHDT and CDR2 is FYEKMQ (reference sequence). This CDR3 has 13 residues. The TCR comes from a man in his forties or fifties with active COVID-19. Sequencing was done on a sample of peripheral blood. J is TRBJ1-2 and V is TRBV13; 8 bases are a match to TRBD1. The CDR3, as DNA: TGTGCCAGCAGCTCAGGGGGCGGGTATGGCTACACCTTC. The encoded protein is CASSSGGGYGYTF.